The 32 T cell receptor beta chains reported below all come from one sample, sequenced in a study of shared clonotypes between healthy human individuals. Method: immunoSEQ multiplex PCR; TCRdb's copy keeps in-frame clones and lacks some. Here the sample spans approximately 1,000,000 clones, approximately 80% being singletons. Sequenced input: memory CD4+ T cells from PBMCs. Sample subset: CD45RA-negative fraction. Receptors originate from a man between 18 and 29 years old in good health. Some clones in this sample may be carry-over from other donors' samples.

CDR3 residues: CASSYGTGDNYGYTF. CDR3 sequence (DNA): TGTGCCAGCAGCTACGGGACAGGCGATAACTATGGCTACACCTTC. The chain uses TRBV5-4 and TRBJ1-2; 8 nucleotides match TRBD1. CDR1 is SGHNT, CDR2 YYREEE, per germline (reference sequence). The V and J ends lost 3 bases and 1 base, in that order; junction bases with no gene match: 5. This CDR3 has 15 amino acids.

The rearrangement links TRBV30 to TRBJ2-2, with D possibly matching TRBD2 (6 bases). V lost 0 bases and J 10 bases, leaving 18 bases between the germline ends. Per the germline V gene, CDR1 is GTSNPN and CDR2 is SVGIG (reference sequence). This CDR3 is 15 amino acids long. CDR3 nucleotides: TGTGCCTGGAGTGTTCAGGGCAGGGAGGCCGAGGAGCTGTTTTTT. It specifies CAWSVQGREAEELFF. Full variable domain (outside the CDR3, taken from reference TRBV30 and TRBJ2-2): SQTIHQWPATLVQPVGSPLSLECTVEGTSNPNLYWYRQAAGRGLQLLFYSVGIGQISSEVPQNLSASRPQDRQFILSSKKLLLSDSGFYLCAWSVQGREAEELFFGEGSRLTVL.

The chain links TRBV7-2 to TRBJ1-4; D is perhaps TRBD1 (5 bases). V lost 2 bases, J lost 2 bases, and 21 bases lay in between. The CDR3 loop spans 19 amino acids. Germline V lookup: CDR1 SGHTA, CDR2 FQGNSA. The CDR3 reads CASSLYGRASLNTNEKLFF. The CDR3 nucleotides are TGTGCCAGCAGCTTATATGGCAGGGCTTCGCTCAACACTAATGAAAAACTGTTTTTT.

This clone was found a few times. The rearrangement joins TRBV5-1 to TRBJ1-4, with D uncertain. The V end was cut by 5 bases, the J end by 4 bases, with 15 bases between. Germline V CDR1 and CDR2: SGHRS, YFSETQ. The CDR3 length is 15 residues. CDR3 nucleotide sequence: TGCGCCAGCAGTGGAGGTTCGGGAGGTAATGAAAAACTGTTTTTT. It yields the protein CASSGGSGGNEKLFF.

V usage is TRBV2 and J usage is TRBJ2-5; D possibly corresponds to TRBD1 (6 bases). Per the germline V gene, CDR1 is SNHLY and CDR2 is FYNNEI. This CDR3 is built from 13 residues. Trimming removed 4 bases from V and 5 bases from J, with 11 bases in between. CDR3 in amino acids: CASSGDRFETQYF. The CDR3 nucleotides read TGTGCCAGCAGTGGAGACAGGTTTGAGACCCAGTACTTC.

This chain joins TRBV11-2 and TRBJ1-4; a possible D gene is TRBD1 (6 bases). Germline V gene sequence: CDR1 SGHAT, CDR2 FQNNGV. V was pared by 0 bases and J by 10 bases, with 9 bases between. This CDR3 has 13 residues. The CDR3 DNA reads TGTGCCAGCAGCTTAGATAGGGGGGGAAAACTGTTTTTT. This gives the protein CASSLDRGGKLFF.

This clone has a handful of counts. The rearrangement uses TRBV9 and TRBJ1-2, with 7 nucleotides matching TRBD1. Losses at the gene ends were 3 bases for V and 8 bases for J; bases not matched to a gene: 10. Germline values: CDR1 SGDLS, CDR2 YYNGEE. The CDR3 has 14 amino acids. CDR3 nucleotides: TGTGCCAGCAGCGCCGCGGACAGGTCGGGGGGCTACACCTTC. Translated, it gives CASSAADRSGGYTF.

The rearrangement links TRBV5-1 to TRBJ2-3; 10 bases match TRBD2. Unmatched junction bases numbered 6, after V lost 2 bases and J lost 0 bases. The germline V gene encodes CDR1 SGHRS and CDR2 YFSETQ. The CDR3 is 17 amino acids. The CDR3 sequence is CASSFPLAGGSTDTQYF. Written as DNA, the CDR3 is TGCGCCAGCAGCTTCCCCTTAGCGGGAGGCAGCACAGATACGCAGTATTTT.

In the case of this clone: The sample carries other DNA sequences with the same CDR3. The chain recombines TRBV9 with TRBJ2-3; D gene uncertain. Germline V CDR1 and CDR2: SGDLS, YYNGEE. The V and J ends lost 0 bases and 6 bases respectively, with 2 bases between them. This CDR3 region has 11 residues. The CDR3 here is CASSVEDTQYF. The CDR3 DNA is TGTGCCAGCAGCGTAGAGGATACGCAGTATTTT.

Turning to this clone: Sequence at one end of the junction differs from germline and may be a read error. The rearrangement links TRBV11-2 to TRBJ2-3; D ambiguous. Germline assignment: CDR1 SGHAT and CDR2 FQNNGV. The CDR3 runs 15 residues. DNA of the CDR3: TGTGCCAGCAGGTTAGACGTCAGCCGCACAGATACGCAGTATTTT. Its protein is CASRLDVSRTDTQYF.

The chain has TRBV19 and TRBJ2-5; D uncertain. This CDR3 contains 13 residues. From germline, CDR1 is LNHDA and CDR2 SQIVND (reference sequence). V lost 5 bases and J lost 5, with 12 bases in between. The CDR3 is CASSSHSPETQYF. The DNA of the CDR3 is TGTGCCAGTAGTTCGCACAGCCCGGAGACCCAGTACTTC.

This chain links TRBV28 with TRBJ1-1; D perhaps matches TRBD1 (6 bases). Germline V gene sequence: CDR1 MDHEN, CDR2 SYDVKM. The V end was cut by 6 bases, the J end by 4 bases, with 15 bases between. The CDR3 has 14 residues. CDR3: CASRVGGAGTEAFF. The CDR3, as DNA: TGTGCCAGCAGGGTGGGGGGCGCCGGCACTGAAGCTTTCTTT. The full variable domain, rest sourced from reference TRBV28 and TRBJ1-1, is DVKVTQSSRYLVKRTGEKVFLECVQDMDHENMFWYRQDPGLGLRLIYFSYDVKMKEKGDIPEGYSVSREKKERFSLILESASTNQTSMYLCASRVGGAGTEAFFGQGTRLTVV.

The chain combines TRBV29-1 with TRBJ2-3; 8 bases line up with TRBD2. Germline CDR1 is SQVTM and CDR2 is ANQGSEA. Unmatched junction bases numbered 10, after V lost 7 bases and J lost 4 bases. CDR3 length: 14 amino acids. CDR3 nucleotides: TGCAGCGGCGGGACTAGTGGAGGGGCAGATACGCAGTATTTT. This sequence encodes CSGGTSGGADTQYF.

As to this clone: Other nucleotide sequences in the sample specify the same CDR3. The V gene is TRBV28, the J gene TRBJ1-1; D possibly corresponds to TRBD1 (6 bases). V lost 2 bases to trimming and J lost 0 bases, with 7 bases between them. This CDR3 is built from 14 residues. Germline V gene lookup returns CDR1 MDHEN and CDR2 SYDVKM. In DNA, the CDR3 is TGTGCCAGCAGTTTACAGGGGTTGAACACTGAAGCTTTCTTT. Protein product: CASSLQGLNTEAFF.

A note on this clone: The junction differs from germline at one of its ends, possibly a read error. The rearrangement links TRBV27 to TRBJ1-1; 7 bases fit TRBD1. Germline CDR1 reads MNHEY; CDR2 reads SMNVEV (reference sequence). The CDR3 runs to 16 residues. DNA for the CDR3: TGTGCCAGCAGTCTCCGCTCCGGAGGGGGCAGCGCTGAGGCTTTCTTT. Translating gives CASSLRSGGGSAEAFF.

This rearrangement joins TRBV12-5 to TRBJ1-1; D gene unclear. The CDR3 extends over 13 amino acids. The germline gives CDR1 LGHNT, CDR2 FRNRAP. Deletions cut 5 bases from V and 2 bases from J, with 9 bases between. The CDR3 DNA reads TGTGCTAGTGGTAACAGTCCTAACACTGAAGCTTTCTTT. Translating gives CASGNSPNTEAFF.

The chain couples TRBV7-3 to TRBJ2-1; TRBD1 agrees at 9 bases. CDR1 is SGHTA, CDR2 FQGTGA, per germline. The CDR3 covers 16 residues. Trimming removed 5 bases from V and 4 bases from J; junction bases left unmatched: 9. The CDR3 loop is CASSRPTGGVYNEQFF. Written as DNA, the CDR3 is TGTGCCAGCAGCAGACCGACAGGGGGGGTATACAATGAGCAGTTCTTC.

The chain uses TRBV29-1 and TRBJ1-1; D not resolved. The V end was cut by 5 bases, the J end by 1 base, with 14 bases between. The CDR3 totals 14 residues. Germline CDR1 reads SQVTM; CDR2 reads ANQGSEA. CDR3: CSVSTELSNTEAFF. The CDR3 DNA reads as TGCAGCGTTTCCACGGAATTATCGAACACTGAAGCTTTCTTT.

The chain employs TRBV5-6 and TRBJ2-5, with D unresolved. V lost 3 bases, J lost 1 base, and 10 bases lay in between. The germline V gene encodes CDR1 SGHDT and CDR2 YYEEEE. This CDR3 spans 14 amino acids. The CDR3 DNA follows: TGTGCCAGCAGCTCGCGCAGCCTCCAAGAGACCCAGTACTTC. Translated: CASSSRSLQETQYF. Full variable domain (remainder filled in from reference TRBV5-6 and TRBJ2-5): DAGVTQSPTHLIKTRGQQVTLRCSPKSGHDTVSWYQQALGQGPQFIFQYYEEEERQRGNFPDRFSGHQFPNYSSELNVNALLLGDSALYLCASSSRSLQETQYFGPGTRLLVL.

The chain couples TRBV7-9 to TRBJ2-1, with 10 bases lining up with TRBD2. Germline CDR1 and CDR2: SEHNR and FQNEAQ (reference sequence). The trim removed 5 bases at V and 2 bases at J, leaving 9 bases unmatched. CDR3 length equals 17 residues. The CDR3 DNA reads TGTGCCAGCAGCAGACTAGCGGGCGGGGTGGCCTACAATGAGCAGTTCTTC. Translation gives CASSRLAGGVAYNEQFF.

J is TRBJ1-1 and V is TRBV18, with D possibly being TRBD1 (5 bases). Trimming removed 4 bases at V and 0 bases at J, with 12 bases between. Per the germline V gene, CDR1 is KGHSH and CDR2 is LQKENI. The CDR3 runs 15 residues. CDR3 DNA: TGTGCCAGCTCACGTGCCGGACAAATGAACACTGAAGCTTTCTTT. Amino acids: CASSRAGQMNTEAFF.

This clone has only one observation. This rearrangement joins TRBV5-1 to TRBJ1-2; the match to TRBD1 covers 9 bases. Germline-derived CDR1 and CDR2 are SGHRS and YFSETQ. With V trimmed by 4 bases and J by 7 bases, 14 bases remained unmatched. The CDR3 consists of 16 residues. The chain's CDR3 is CASSTTLTGGTGGYTF. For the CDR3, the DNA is TGCGCCAGCAGCACAACCTTGACAGGGGGGACGGGTGGCTACACCTTC. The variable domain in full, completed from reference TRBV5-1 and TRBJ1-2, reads KAGVTQTPRYLIKTRGQQVTLSCSPISGHRSVSWYQQTPGQGLQFLFEYFSETQRNKGNFPGRFSGRQFSNSRSEMNVSTLELGDSALYLCASSTTLTGGTGGYTFGSGTRLTVV.

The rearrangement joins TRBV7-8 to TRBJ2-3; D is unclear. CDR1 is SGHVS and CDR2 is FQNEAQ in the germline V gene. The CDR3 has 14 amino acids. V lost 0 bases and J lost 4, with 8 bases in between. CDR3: CASSLARSSDTQYF. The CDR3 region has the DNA TGTGCCAGCAGCTTAGCGCGTAGTTCAGATACGCAGTATTTT.

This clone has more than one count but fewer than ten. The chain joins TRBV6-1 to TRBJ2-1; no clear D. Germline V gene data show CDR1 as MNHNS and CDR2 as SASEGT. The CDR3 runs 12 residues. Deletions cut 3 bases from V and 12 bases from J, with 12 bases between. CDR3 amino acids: CASSEEGFRQFF. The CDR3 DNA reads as TGTGCCAGCAGTGAGGAAGGGTTTCGGCAGTTCTTC.

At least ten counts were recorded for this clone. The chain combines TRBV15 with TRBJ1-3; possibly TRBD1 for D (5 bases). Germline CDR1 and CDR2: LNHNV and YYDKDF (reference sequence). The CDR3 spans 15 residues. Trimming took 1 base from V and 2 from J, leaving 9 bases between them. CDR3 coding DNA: TGTGCCACCAGCAGAGCTGGGGGTCCTGGAAACACCATATATTTT. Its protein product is CATSRAGGPGNTIYF.

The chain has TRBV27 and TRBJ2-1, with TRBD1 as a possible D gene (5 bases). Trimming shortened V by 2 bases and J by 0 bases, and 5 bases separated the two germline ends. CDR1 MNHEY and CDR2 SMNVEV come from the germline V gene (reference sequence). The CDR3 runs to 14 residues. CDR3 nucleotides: TGTGCCAGCAGTTTACAGGGCTCCTACAATGAGCAGTTCTTC. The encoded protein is CASSLQGSYNEQFF.

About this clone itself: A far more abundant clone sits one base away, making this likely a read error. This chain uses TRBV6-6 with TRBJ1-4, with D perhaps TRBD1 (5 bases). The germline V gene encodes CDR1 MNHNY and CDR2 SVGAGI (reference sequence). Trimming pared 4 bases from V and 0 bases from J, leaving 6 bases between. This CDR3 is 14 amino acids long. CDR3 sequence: CASSSTATNEKLFF. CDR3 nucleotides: TGTGCCAGCAGTTCGACAGCAACTAATGAAAAACTGTTTTTT.

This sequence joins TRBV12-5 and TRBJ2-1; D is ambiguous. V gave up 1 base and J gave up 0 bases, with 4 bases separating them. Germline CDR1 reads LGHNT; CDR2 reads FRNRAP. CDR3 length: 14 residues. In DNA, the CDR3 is TGTGCTAGTGGTTTGGGTAGCTCCTACAATGAGCAGTTCTTC. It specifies CASGLGSSYNEQFF.

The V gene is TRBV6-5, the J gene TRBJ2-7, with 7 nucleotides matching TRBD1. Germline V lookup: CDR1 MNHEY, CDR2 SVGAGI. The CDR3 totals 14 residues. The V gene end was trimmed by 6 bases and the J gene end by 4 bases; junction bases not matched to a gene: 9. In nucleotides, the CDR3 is TGTGCCAGCAGCACCGGGGACAGCAATTACGAGCAGTACTTC. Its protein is CASSTGDSNYEQYF.

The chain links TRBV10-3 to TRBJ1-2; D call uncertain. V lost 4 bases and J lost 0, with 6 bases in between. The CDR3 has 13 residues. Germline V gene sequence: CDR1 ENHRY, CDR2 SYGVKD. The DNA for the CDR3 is TGTGCCATCAGTGTGAGTACTAACTATGGCTACACCTTC. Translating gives CAISVSTNYGYTF.

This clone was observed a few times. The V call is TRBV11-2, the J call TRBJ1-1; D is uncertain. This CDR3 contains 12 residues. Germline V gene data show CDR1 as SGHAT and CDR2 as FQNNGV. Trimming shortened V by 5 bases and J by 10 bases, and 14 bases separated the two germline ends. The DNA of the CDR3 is TGTGCCAGCAGCCAGGAGGTACGCGTAGCTTTCTTT. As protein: CASSQEVRVAFF.

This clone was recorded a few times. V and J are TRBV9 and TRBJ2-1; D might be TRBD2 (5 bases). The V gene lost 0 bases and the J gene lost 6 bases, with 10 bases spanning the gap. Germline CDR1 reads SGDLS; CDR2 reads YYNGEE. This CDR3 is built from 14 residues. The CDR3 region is CASSVALAPNEQFF. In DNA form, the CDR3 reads TGTGCCAGCAGCGTAGCTCTAGCTCCCAATGAGCAGTTCTTC. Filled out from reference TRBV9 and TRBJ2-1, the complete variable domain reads DSGVTQTPKHLITATGQRVTLRCSPRSGDLSVYWYQQSLDQGLQFLIQYYNGEERAKGNILERFSAQQFPDLHSELNLSSLELGDSALYFCASSVALAPNEQFFGPGTRLTVL.